This T cell receptor (beta chain) was profiled in a study of T cells in tuberculosis. Study as a whole: The T cells targeted glucose monomycolate, a mycobacterial lipid, via CD1B.

Profiled with immunoSEQ multiplex PCR; TCRdb holds only in-frame clones, not every one. The data contain tens of thousands of clones, roughly 91% of them singletons. After thawing and overnight rest, PBMC were stained with GMM-loaded CD1B tetramer, viability dye and anti-CD3 for sorting. CD1B tetramers were loaded with Rhodococcus equi-derived C32 glucose monomycolate. Before cryopreservation, the sorted PBMC lost their CD14-expressing monocytes. Tetramer-negative cells, roughly 97,000 per donor, were also sorted. Deletions cut 5 bases from V and 4 bases from J, with 17 bases between. CDR1 and CDR2 (germline): MNHEY, SMNVEV (reference sequence). CDR3 length: 15 amino acids.

The chain carries TRBV27 and TRBJ1-2, with D tentatively TRBD1 (5 bases). Sequencing input: CD1b-GMM tetramer-negative cells sorted from PBMCs. This sequence was found in an adult woman with latent tuberculosis. For the CDR3, the DNA is TGTGCCAGCAGTCTCCAGGGCGTGGCCCCCTATGGCTACACCTTC. Its translation: CASSLQGVAPYGYTF.